These 14 T cell receptor beta chains were sequenced from one sample in a study of identical twins. One entry per CDR3 protein results from TCRdb running MiXCR on the 5' RACE reads. This table holds about 240,000 distinct CDR3 sequences, roughly 10% found once. Sequences were obtained from memory T cells sorted from blood. The receptors come from a man over 45 in good health.

The chain recombines TRBV9 with TRBJ2-1; 11 positions agree with TRBD2. The germline V gene has CDR1 SGDLS and CDR2 YYNGEE. The CDR3 runs 16 residues. With 0 bases clipped from V and 10 bases from J, the junction kept 9 bases outside the gene matches. CDR3: CASSVVGTSGLGEQFF. The CDR3, as DNA: TGTGCCAGCAGCGTAGTGGGGACTAGCGGCCTCGGGGAGCAGTTCTTC.

This clonotype was recorded at least ten times. V and J are TRBV14 and TRBJ2-1; D possibly corresponds to TRBD2 (6 bases). The CDR3 has 17 residues. V lost 4 bases and J 7 bases, leaving 23 bases between the germline ends. CDR1 and CDR2 from the germline V gene are SGHDN and FVKESK. The CDR3 is CASSLDRGTAIGNEQFF. The CDR3 nucleotides read TGTGCCAGCAGCCTCGACCGGGGGACTGCTATTGGAAATGAGCAGTTCTTC.

This clonotype has ten or more counts. The genes are TRBV5-1 and TRBJ2-3; maybe TRBD2 (5 bases). V gave up 5 bases and J gave up 2 bases, with 12 bases separating them. Germline V gives CDR1 SGHRS, CDR2 YFSETQ. This CDR3 comprises 14 residues. The CDR3 sequence: CASRDPGNTDTQYF. The CDR3 bases are TGCGCCAGCAGAGACCCCGGGAACACAGATACGCAGTATTTT.

This clonotype has at least ten counts. V gene TRBV10-3 combines with J gene TRBJ2-5; D unclear. The germline V gene encodes CDR1 ENHRY and CDR2 SYGVKD. The CDR3 contains 13 residues. Trimming took off 6 bases at V and 5 bases at J, with 13 bases between the two ends. The CDR3 DNA is TGTGCCATCAGAACTAAAGATTCGGAGACCCAGTACTTC. It is translated as CAIRTKDSETQYF.

The sample holds many counts of this clonotype. The chain carries TRBV6-1 and TRBJ2-3, with TRBD1 as a possible D gene (6 bases). V was trimmed by 6 bases and J by 2 bases, leaving 15 bases between them. This CDR3 comprises 15 residues. The germline gives CDR1 MNHNS, CDR2 SASEGT. CDR3 bases: TGTGCCAGCAGCCACCAAGGACAGTACACAGATACGCAGTATTTT. Translated, it gives CASSHQGQYTDTQYF.

The CDR3 is CASSRERGGPIGELFF. In DNA, the CDR3 is TGTGCCAGCAGTCGGGAACGGGGGGGGCCAATTGGGGAGCTGTTTTTT. The rearrangement uses TRBV12-3 or TRBV12-4 and TRBJ2-2, with 8 bases aligning to TRBD2. V was clipped by 5 bases and J by 8 bases; unmatched bases: 13. This CDR3 region has 16 residues.

In this sample, this clonotype turned up many times. The chain joins TRBV5-1 to TRBJ2-1; D remains unclear. The CDR3 loop spans 14 amino acids. Looked up from germline, CDR1 is SGHRS and CDR2 is YFSETQ. V lost 5 bases and J lost 0, with 9 bases in between. Written as DNA, the CDR3 is TGCGCCAGCAGATCTGATATCTCCTACAATGAGCAGTTCTTC. As protein: CASRSDISYNEQFF. Complete variable domain (other parts from reference TRBV5-1 and TRBJ2-1): KAGVTQTPRYLIKTRGQQVTLSCSPISGHRSVSWYQQTPGQGLQFLFEYFSETQRNKGNFPGRFSGRQFSNSRSEMNVSTLELGDSALYLCASRSDISYNEQFFGPGTRLTVL.

This clonotype was found many times. V usage is TRBV20-1 and J usage is TRBJ2-3; 11 nucleotides agree with TRBD2. This CDR3 region has 16 residues. J was trimmed by 6 bases and V by 6 bases; bases with no gene match: 14. Germline lookup yields CDR1 DFQATT and CDR2 SNEGSKA (reference sequence). In nucleotides, the CDR3 is TGCAGTGCCCCTCCCCCTAGCGGGGGGACGTTGGATACGCAGTATTTT. Translating gives CSAPPPSGGTLDTQYF.

This clonotype showed up many times. This chain joins TRBV29-1 and TRBJ2-5; D gene ambiguous. V lost 5 bases and J lost 6, with 10 bases in between. CDR1 and CDR2 from the germline V gene are SQVTM and ANQGSEA. This CDR3 is 11 amino acids long. This CDR3 is CSVSNAKTQYF. CDR3 bases: TGCAGCGTTAGTAACGCGAAGACCCAGTACTTC.

This clonotype was seen only a few times. The chain uses TRBV20-1 and TRBJ1-1; 11 bases match TRBD1. V lost 6 bases and J lost 5; bases outside the gene matches: 5. Germline V CDR1 and CDR2: DFQATT, SNEGSKA (reference sequence). CDR3 length equals 13 residues. This CDR3 is CSARDRGRTEAFF. DNA for the CDR3: TGCAGTGCCCGGGACAGGGGGAGGACTGAAGCTTTCTTT.

This clonotype was seen a few times. J is TRBJ2-1 and V is TRBV10-3; 9 bases map to TRBD2. The CDR3 consists of 15 residues. Trimming at V came to 6 bases and at J to 3 bases, leaving 6 bases not matched to a gene. Germline V gene lookup returns CDR1 ENHRY and CDR2 SYGVKD. CDR3 sequence reads: CAIRSSGKGYNEQFF. The CDR3 bases are TGTGCCATCAGATCTAGCGGGAAGGGCTACAATGAGCAGTTCTTC.

This clonotype was found a few times. V usage is TRBV12-3 or TRBV12-4 and J usage is TRBJ2-3; D uncertain. V shed 7 bases and J shed 1 base, with 12 bases lying between them. The CDR3 contains 14 residues. CDR3 amino acids: CASTPATGTDTQYF. As DNA, the CDR3 is TGTGCCAGCACTCCCGCGACTGGCACAGATACGCAGTATTTT.

This clonotype was picked up many times. The chain links TRBV3-1 to TRBJ2-2; TRBD2 matches 9 bases. V trimming: 6 bases; J trimming: 5 bases; junction bases outside the gene matches: 7. The CDR3 has 15 amino acids. The germline V gene encodes CDR1 LGHDT and CDR2 YNNKEL (reference sequence). CDR3 in amino acids: CASRSSSGVTGELFF. The DNA for the CDR3 is TGTGCCAGCAGGAGCTCTAGCGGGGTTACCGGGGAGCTGTTTTTT. Full variable domain (rest looked up from reference TRBV3-1 and TRBJ2-2): DTAVSQTPKYLVTQMGNDKSIKCEQNLGHDTMYWYKQDSKKFLKIMFSYNNKELIINETVPNRFSPKSPDKAHLNLHINSLELGDSAVYFCASRSSSGVTGELFFGEGSRLTVL.

The chain is built from TRBV4-3 and TRBJ2-7; D assignment may be TRBD1 or TRBD2 (5 bases each). V lost 0 bases and J 6 bases, leaving 12 bases between the germline ends. Germline loops: CDR1 LGHNA, CDR2 YSLEER. The CDR3 runs 14 residues. As DNA, the CDR3 is TGCGCCAGCAGCCAAGATCCAGAGAGGGGCGAGCAGTACTTC. It translates to CASSQDPERGEQYF.